One sample yielded the 32 T cell receptor beta chains listed below, sequenced in a study of shared clonotypes between healthy human individuals. Only CD45RO-negative cells positively selected for CCR7 counted as naive CD8 cells, so terminally differentiated effector memory CD45RA+ cells were excluded. Some clones are missing from TCRdb's copy, which holds only in-frame ones; the method was immunoSEQ multiplex PCR. The sample has about 2 million clones; about 95% are singletons. Sequencing used naive CD8+ T cells sorted from blood. The source of these receptors is a man aged 18 to 35 in good health.

The chain couples TRBV7-9 to TRBJ2-7, with 12 bases that match TRBD2. CDR1 is SEHNR and CDR2 is FQNEAQ in the germline V gene (reference sequence). The CDR3 is made up of 16 amino acids. Unmatched junction bases numbered 9, after V lost 2 bases and J lost 7 bases. The CDR3 DNA is TGTGCCAGCAGCTTACCTAGCGGGAGGGCCTTCTCAGAGCAGTACTTC. It is translated as CASSLPSGRAFSEQYF.

The chain carries TRBV5-6 and TRBJ2-7; the D gene is possibly TRBD1 (6 bases). V shed 4 bases and J shed 0 bases, with 11 bases lying between them. Per the germline V gene, CDR1 is SGHDT and CDR2 is YYEEEE. The CDR3 covers 14 residues. The CDR3 DNA reads as TGTGCCAGCAGCCCCGAAGGGGGCTCCTACGAGCAGTACTTC. It codes for CASSPEGGSYEQYF.

To note about this clone: Other DNA sequences of this sample code for an identical CDR3. This rearrangement joins TRBV5-6 to TRBJ2-3; no definite D call. V shed 2 bases and J shed 6 bases, with 7 bases lying between them. CDR1 is SGHDT, CDR2 YYEEEE, per germline. CDR3 length: 12 amino acids. CDR3 DNA: TGTGCCAGCAGCTTCAGCGCCGATACGCAGTATTTT. Translating gives CASSFSADTQYF.

V is TRBV15 and J is TRBJ2-2; D is undetermined. The V gene's germline CDR1 is LNHNV and CDR2 YYDKDF (reference sequence). The CDR3 sequence is 12 residues long. V lost 5 bases and J 7 bases, leaving 8 bases between the germline ends. Here the CDR3 DNA reads TGTGCCACCAGCCCACACAACGGGGAGCTGTTTTTT. It encodes CATSPHNGELFF.

The rearrangement links TRBV7-9 to TRBJ2-7; TRBD1 aligns across 9 bases. Trimming took 5 bases from V and 4 from J; bases not matched to a gene: 15. The CDR3 has 17 residues. Germline CDR1 reads SEHNR; CDR2 reads FQNEAQ (reference sequence). CDR3 DNA sequence: TGTGCCAGCAGCCAAGCAATGGTAGGCGGACAGGGGTACGAGCAGTACTTC. This codes for CASSQAMVGGQGYEQYF. The full variable domain, completed using reference TRBV7-9 and TRBJ2-7, is DTGVSQNPRHKITKRGQNVTFRCDPISEHNRLYWYRQTLGQGPEFLTYFQNEAQLEKSRLLSDRFSAERPKGSFSTLEIQRTEQGDSAMYLCASSQAMVGGQGYEQYFGPGTRLTVT.

The V gene is TRBV4-1, the J gene TRBJ2-7, with 9 bases lining up with TRBD2. V lost 0 bases to trimming and J lost 4 bases; unmatched junction nucleotides: 7. Germline V gene sequence: CDR1 MGHRA, CDR2 YSYEKL. There are 16 residues in the CDR3. The CDR3 DNA is TGCGCCAGCAGCCAAGATTCCAGCGGGAGGACGTACGAGCAGTACTTC. Translated: CASSQDSSGRTYEQYF.

The chain recombines TRBV21-1 with TRBJ2-6. TRBV21-1 is shown as a pseudogene. The CDR3 is made up of 15 amino acids. As DNA, the CDR3 is TGTGCCAGCACCTTCCGGAAGGCTGGGGCCAACGTCCTGACTTTC. It codes for CASTFRKAGANVLTF.

This sequence joins TRBV10-3 and TRBJ2-7; 7 positions agree with TRBD2. Germline CDR1 and CDR2: ENHRY and SYGVKD. The V segment lost 6 bases and the J segment 7 bases; nucleotides outside the gene matches: 6. CDR3 length: 12 amino acids. CDR3 in amino acids: CAISPAGREQYF. CDR3 DNA: TGTGCCATCAGCCCAGCGGGAAGGGAGCAGTACTTC.

This chain uses TRBV7-9 with TRBJ2-2; D might be TRBD1 (6 bases). CDR3 length equals 14 residues. The V end was cut by 6 bases, the J end by 6 bases, with 14 bases between. Germline CDR1 SEHNR, CDR2 FQNEAQ (reference sequence). CDR3 nucleotides: TGTGCCAGCAGTGTTGGCAGGGGTGCCGGGGAGCTGTTTTTT. Translated, it gives CASSVGRGAGELFF.

The genes are TRBV10-3 and TRBJ2-7; D perhaps matches TRBD1 (6 bases). This CDR3 has 15 amino acids. V lost 0 bases to trimming and J lost 6 bases, with 15 bases between them. Germline loops: CDR1 ENHRY, CDR2 SYGVKD. Here the CDR3 reads CAISESLIIGGEQYF. As DNA, the CDR3 is TGTGCCATCAGTGAGTCCTTAATTATAGGGGGCGAGCAGTACTTC.

The chain couples TRBV12-5 to TRBJ2-7, with 7 bases aligning to TRBD2. Germline values: CDR1 LGHNT, CDR2 FRNRAP. V was pared by 2 bases and J by 3 bases, with 10 bases of the junction left unmatched. The length of the CDR3 is 16 residues. Written as DNA, the CDR3 is TGTGCTAGTGGTTTGCGCGGGAGTGCATTTGTCTACGAGCAGTACTTC. Translated: CASGLRGSAFVYEQYF.

The gene calls are TRBV29-1 and TRBJ2-7, with D possibly TRBD2 on 7 matching bases. The germline V gene has CDR1 SQVTM and CDR2 ANQGSEA. The CDR3 extends over 13 amino acids. Trimming took 3 bases from V and 5 from J, leaving 14 bases between them. The CDR3 DNA reads as TGCAGCGTTGAGGGGGGGCTCGGGAACGAGCAGTACTTC. Its translation is CSVEGGLGNEQYF.

The chain has TRBV7-2 and TRBJ1-2, with D hard to call. With 8 bases removed from V and 4 bases from J, the gap between germline ends came to 17 bases. The CDR3 covers 14 residues. Looked up from germline, CDR1 is SGHTA and CDR2 is FQGNSA. CDR3 nucleotides: TGTGCCAGCTTAAAAAGCGGGGAGGGCTATGGCTACACCTTC. Its protein is CASLKSGEGYGYTF.

This clone was seen only once. This chain connects TRBV11-1 to TRBJ2-5; 7 nucleotides align to TRBD1. V was clipped by 2 bases and J by 4 bases; unmatched bases: 4. Germline assignment: CDR1 SGHAT and CDR2 FQDESV (reference sequence). The CDR3 spans 14 residues. The CDR3 DNA reads as TGTGCCAGCAGCTTAAGGCCAGGGGGAGAGACCCAGTACTTC. Amino acid sequence: CASSLRPGGETQYF.

V usage is TRBV6-1 and J usage is TRBJ2-7; 8 bases are shared with TRBD1. Unmatched junction bases numbered 2, after V lost 2 bases and J lost 2 bases. CDR3 size: 14 residues. CDR1 and CDR2 (germline): MNHNS, SASEGT. The DNA of the CDR3 is TGTGCCAGCAGTGAACCGGGACAGGCCTACGAGCAGTACTTC. Amino acid sequence: CASSEPGQAYEQYF.

The gene calls are TRBV9 and TRBJ2-2, with TRBD1 identical over 8 bases. V shed 4 bases, J shed 4 bases, and the junction held 12 bases outside the gene matches. CDR3 length: 17 amino acids. Germline V gene lookup returns CDR1 SGDLS and CDR2 YYNGEE. CDR3: CASSISRAGGRTGELFF. DNA for the CDR3: TGTGCCAGCAGCATTAGCAGGGCAGGGGGCCGCACCGGGGAGCTGTTTTTT.

This chain joins TRBV6-1 and TRBJ2-1; 7 bases line up with TRBD2. Germline lookup yields CDR1 MNHNS and CDR2 SASEGT. The CDR3 length is 16 residues. Trimming at V came to 2 bases and at J to 5 bases, leaving 9 bases not matched to a gene. CDR3 sequence reads: CASSEFGGGEDNEQFF. The CDR3 DNA sequence: TGTGCCAGCAGTGAATTTGGGGGAGGGGAAGACAATGAGCAGTTCTTC.

This clone was detected only once. V and J are TRBV29-1 and TRBJ2-5; D perhaps matches TRBD2 (5 bases). The CDR3 spans 12 residues. Trimming stripped 3 bases from V and 5 bases from J, with 10 bases between. Germline V gives CDR1 SQVTM, CDR2 ANQGSEA. CDR3 sequence: CSVDSGDETQYF. The CDR3 nucleotides are TGCAGCGTTGACTCCGGGGATGAGACCCAGTACTTC.

The chain has TRBV6-5 and TRBJ1-2, with 7 bases matching TRBD1. This CDR3 has 13 residues. V lost 8 bases and J lost 6; bases outside the gene matches: 9. Germline-derived CDR1 and CDR2 are MNHEY and SVGAGI. The DNA of the CDR3 is TGTGCCAGCGGCCGAACAGGGGCAGATGGCTACACCTTC. Amino acid sequence: CASGRTGADGYTF.

Turning to this clone: This sample also contains other DNA sequences that code for the same CDR3. The chain recombines TRBV6-5 with TRBJ2-2, with D perhaps TRBD2 (5 bases). Trimming cost V 3 bases and J 6 bases, with 8 bases left between them. The length of the CDR3 is 13 residues. CDR1 is MNHEY, CDR2 SVGAGI, per germline. As DNA, the CDR3 is TGTGCCAGCAGTTATGGGAGTCCCGGGGAGCTGTTTTTT. Its translation: CASSYGSPGELFF.

The V call is TRBV19, the J call TRBJ1-1; perhaps TRBD1 as D (5 bases). V was trimmed by 3 bases and J by 5 bases, leaving 16 bases between them. Germline V gene data show CDR1 as LNHDA and CDR2 as SQIVND (reference sequence). The CDR3 consists of 15 residues. The CDR3 nucleotides read TGTGCCAGTAGTATCCCACACCAGGGTGGGACTGAAGCTTTCTTT. Translation: CASSIPHQGGTEAFF.

The chain couples TRBV9 to TRBJ2-3, with TRBD2 matching over 13 bases. CDR3 length: 15 residues. Germline-derived CDR1 and CDR2 are SGDLS and YYNGEE. Germline trimming cut 5 bases from V and 5 bases from J; bases unmatched to any gene: 5. The CDR3 DNA reads as TGTGCCAGCAGACCGGGACTAGCGGGGAAAGATACGCAGTATTTT. Protein: CASRPGLAGKDTQYF. Combining the CDR3 with reference TRBV9 and TRBJ2-3 gives the whole variable domain DSGVTQTPKHLITATGQRVTLRCSPRSGDLSVYWYQQSLDQGLQFLIQYYNGEERAKGNILERFSAQQFPDLHSELNLSSLELGDSALYFCASRPGLAGKDTQYFGPGTRLTVL.

This chain's CDR3 is CSIDRVNPNYGYTF. For the CDR3, the DNA is TGCAGCATCGACAGGGTTAACCCTAACTATGGCTACACCTTC. V gene TRBV29-1 combines with J gene TRBJ1-2; TRBD1 matches 7 bases. In germline, CDR1 is SQVTM, CDR2 ANQGSEA. CDR3 size: 14 residues. Trimming took 8 bases from V and 0 from J; bases not matched to a gene: 9.

The chain carries TRBV2 and TRBJ2-7, with 7 bases lining up with TRBD2. Germline lookup yields CDR1 SNHLY and CDR2 FYNNEI. J lost 2 bases, V lost 5 bases, and 3 bases had no gene match. CDR3 length: 13 amino acids. DNA of the CDR3: TGTGCCAGCAGTTACCGGGAGGCCTACGAGCAGTACTTC. Protein product: CASSYREAYEQYF. Filled out from reference TRBV2 and TRBJ2-7, the complete variable domain reads EPEVTQTPSHQVTQMGQEVILRCVPISNHLYFYWYRQILGQKVEFLVSFYNNEISEKSEIFDDQFSVERPDGSNFTLKIRSTKLEDSAMYFCASSYREAYEQYFGPGTRLTVT.

The rearrangement uses TRBV4-1 and TRBJ1-2; tentative D call: TRBD1 (5 bases). V was pared by 5 bases and J by 5 bases, with 15 bases between. The CDR3 contains 14 residues. CDR1 and CDR2 from the germline V gene are MGHRA and YSYEKL. The CDR3 DNA sequence: TGCGCCAGCAGCGAAGGTGGGGCAGTTTATGGCTACACCTTC. The encoded protein is CASSEGGAVYGYTF.

The rearrangement joins TRBV7-9 to TRBJ1-3; D may be TRBD1 (6 bases). Deletions cut 3 bases from V and 2 bases from J, with 14 bases between. In germline, CDR1 is SEHNR, CDR2 FQNEAQ (reference sequence). The CDR3 runs to 16 residues. The CDR3 protein is CASSLGGPTPGNTIYF. The CDR3 DNA follows: TGTGCCAGCAGCTTGGGGGGCCCGACCCCTGGAAACACCATATATTTT.

This chain links TRBV4-1 with TRBJ2-1; 7 bases match TRBD2. V lost 4 bases to trimming and J lost 0 bases; unmatched junction nucleotides: 9. Looked up from germline, CDR1 is MGHRA and CDR2 is YSYEKL. The CDR3 spans 17 residues. CDR3 amino acids: CASSPLESSGSYNEQFF. The DNA for the CDR3 is TGCGCCAGCAGCCCTCTCGAGTCTAGCGGCTCCTACAATGAGCAGTTCTTC.

V is TRBV13 and J is TRBJ2-3; TRBD1 agrees at 7 bases. Germline-derived CDR1 and CDR2 are PRHDT and FYEKMQ (reference sequence). CDR3 length equals 15 residues. V lost 1 base and J lost 3; bases outside the gene matches: 4. Written as DNA, the CDR3 is TGTGCCAGCAGCTTAGTAAACAGGGGAACAGATACGCAGTATTTT. This sequence encodes CASSLVNRGTDTQYF.

A few counts support this clone. The J gene is TRBJ1-1, the V gene TRBV14; D perhaps matches TRBD1 (6 bases). V was cut by 2 bases and J by 4 bases, with 14 bases left in between. The CDR3 extends over 15 amino acids. Germline loops: CDR1 SGHDN, CDR2 FVKESK. DNA for the CDR3: TGTGCCAGCAGCCAACTTGGGGGGCTGGTCACTGAAGCTTTCTTT. Protein product: CASSQLGGLVTEAFF.

V and J are TRBV9 and TRBJ2-2; the D gene is possibly TRBD2 (6 bases). The germline V gene encodes CDR1 SGDLS and CDR2 YYNGEE. The CDR3 is 18 amino acids. V was cut by 0 bases and J by 6 bases, with 21 bases left in between. CDR3 sequence reads: CASSVDGGSTLVSGELFF. In DNA form, the CDR3 reads TGTGCCAGCAGCGTAGATGGGGGGTCAACACTTGTCTCCGGGGAGCTGTTTTTT.

The CDR3 nucleotides are TGTGCCAGTAGTATGTATCCAGCTACCAACAATGAGCAGTTCTTC. It codes for CASSMYPATNNEQFF. This sequence joins TRBV19 and TRBJ2-1; no clear D. Germline lookup yields CDR1 LNHDA and CDR2 SQIVND (reference sequence). V lost 3 bases to trimming and J lost 5 bases, with 14 bases between them. The CDR3 contains 15 residues.

Note on this clone: Other DNA sequences of this sample code for an identical CDR3. The V and J genes are TRBV13 and TRBJ2-7; 9 bases align to TRBD1. The trim removed 1 base at V and 2 bases at J, leaving 3 bases unmatched. There are 15 residues in the CDR3. Germline CDR1 and CDR2: PRHDT and FYEKMQ (reference sequence). The CDR3 DNA sequence: TGTGCCAGCAGCTTAGAAGGACAGGGGCCCTACGAGCAGTACTTC. It specifies CASSLEGQGPYEQYF.